At least ten counts were recorded for the clone carrying this TCR beta chain. Antigen unknown. This record comes from a study of identical twins. This CDR3 has 17 residues. CDR1 and CDR2 (germline): SGHVS, FQNEAQ. Trimming stripped 1 base from V and 4 bases from J, with 19 bases between. Study-level findings and limits: The same donors were not followed; conclusions instead depended on cross-sectional statistical analysis. Weaker excess twin sharing was observed in beta out-of-frame sequences.

MiXCR, run by TCRdb on the 5' RACE reads, gives a single entry per CDR3 protein. The sample lists around 650,000 distinct CDR3 sequences; under 8.5% were seen once. The same sample was also studied in work on yellow fever vaccine responses in identical twins.

The chain has TRBV7-8 and TRBJ2-5; no clear D. This receptor was obtained from a woman under 30 in good health. Sequenced sample: PBMCs. The CDR3, as DNA: TGTGCCAGCAGCTTAGAACGTTCTTTGGTGGCAGTAGAGACCCAGTACTTC. Its protein is CASSLERSLVAVETQYF. Full variable domain (rest looked up from reference TRBV7-8 and TRBJ2-5): GAGVSQSPRYKVAKRGQDVALRCDPISGHVSLFWYQQALGQGPEFLTYFQNEAQLDKSGLPSDRFFAERPEGSVSTLKIQRTQQEDSAVYLCASSLERSLVAVETQYFGPGTRLLVL.